A selection of T cell receptor beta chains follows, all from one sample in a study of cytomegalovirus exposure and HLA in healthy donors. Repertoires were generated with immunoSEQ multiplex PCR, while TCRdb's copy carries only in-frame clones and drops some. The table includes roughly 100,000 clones, roughly nine tenths detected once. Sequencing was done on a sample of PBMCs. All receptors come from a young woman in good health and CMV-seropositive. Both conserved end residues are part of each CDR3. The D gene is left open where the match is weak. Rows give clone size only sometimes, using once, few, many, or a class for an expanded clone.

J,D,size,V,DNA,CDR3
TRBJ2-6,TRBD2,-,TRBV9,TGTGCCAGCAGCGTGAGCGGACTAGCGGGGGGCCCTGGGGCCAACGTCCTGACTTTC,CASSVSGLAGGPGANVLTF
TRBJ2-5,-,-,TRBV5-6,TGTGCCAGCAGCTTAAACAGGCAAGAGACCCAGTACTTC,CASSLNRQETQYF
TRBJ2-2,TRBD1,few,TRBV11-2,TGTGCCAGCAGCTTACCCCGGTTGGCAGGGGGCTTCTCCGGGGAGCTGTTTTTT,CASSLPRLAGGFSGELFF
TRBJ2-4,TRBD1,-,TRBV2,TGTGCCAGCAGTGATAAGGGGGCGGCAGACATTCAGTACTTC,CASSDKGAADIQYF
TRBJ1-5,TRBD1,-,TRBV19,TGTGCCAGTAGTCTCTGGACAGGGGACAATCAGCCCCAGCATTTT,CASSLWTGDNQPQHF
TRBJ2-1,TRBD2,-,TRBV4-1,TGCGCCAGCAGCCAAGCCAGCGGGGGGTACGATGAGCAGTTCTTC,CASSQASGGYDEQFF
TRBJ2-4,TRBD1,-,TRBV9,TGTGCCAGCAGCCTAGACAGGGGGAAGGCCAAAAACATTCAGTACTTC,CASSLDRGKAKNIQYF
TRBJ1-4,TRBD1,-,TRBV14,TGTGCCAGCAGCCAATGGGGACAGGGGAATAATGAAAAACTGTTTTTT,CASSQWGQGNNEKLFF
TRBJ1-1,TRBD1,-,TRBV2,TGTGCCACGAGGGACAGGGGGAACACTGAAGCTTTCTTT,CATRDRGNTEAFF
TRBJ1-1,-,few,TRBV7-9,TGTGCCAGCAGCTCACACGGGGGAGAAGCTTTCTTT,CASSSHGGEAFF
TRBJ1-4,-,-,TRBV19,TGTGCCAGTAGTATCGGGACGTGGCTGGAGGGAGAAAAACTGTTTTTT,CASSIGTWLEGEKLFF
TRBJ1-2,-,-,TRBV28,TGTGCCAGCAGTTTGGGGGCGGGCGGCTACACCTTC,CASSLGAGGYTF
TRBJ2-2,-,once,TRBV4-3,TGCGCCAGCAGTCGCAGGGGAACGAACACCGGGGAGCTGTTTTTT,CASSRRGTNTGELFF
TRBJ2-2,-,-,TRBV29-1,TGCAGCGCAGAGGGGGGGCCCGGGGAGCTGTTTTTT,CSAEGGPGELFF
TRBJ2-2,-,-,TRBV7-8,TGTGCCAGCAGCCCTCAGGGAAATACGAACACCGGGGAGCTGTTTTTT,CASSPQGNTNTGELFF
TRBJ2-3,-,-,TRBV7-8,TGTGCCAGCAACCGGGGGTTGACAGATACGCAGTATTTT,CASNRGLTDTQYF
TRBJ1-2,-,-,TRBV5-1,TGCGCCAGCAGCCCGGCTGGGGGCGGAAGACTAGGCTACACCTTC,CASSPAGGGRLGYTF
TRBJ1-5,-,-,TRBV27,TGTGCCAGCAGTTTTTCTGGGGGGGGCAATCAGCCCCAGCATTTT,CASSFSGGGNQPQHF
TRBJ2-5,TRBD1,-,TRBV5-4,TGTGCCAGCAGCTTACAGACAGGGGAGAAGACCCAGTACTTC,CASSLQTGEKTQYF
TRBJ1-1,-,-,TRBV5-8,TGTGCCAGCAGCCGAAGAGGACTGACTGAAGCTTTCTTT,CASSRRGLTEAFF
TRBJ1-1,-,-,TRBV2,TGTGCCAGCATCGGGTTCGAGCGGAGTGGGGCTTTCTTT,CASIGFERSGAFF
TRBJ1-2,TRBD1,-,TRBV6-5,TGTGCCAGCAGTTACTCGGACAGGGGAGATTGCACCTTC,CASSYSDRGDCTF
TRBJ2-1,TRBD2,-,TRBV19,TGTGCCACCGGGAGGGGCCTTAATGAGCAGTTCTTC,CATGRGLNEQFF
TRBJ1-6,-,-,TRBV4-1,TGCGCCAGCAGCCAAGATAGAGGAGGGGCGTATTCACCCCTCCACTTT,CASSQDRGGAYSPLHF
TRBJ2-4,-,-,TRBV10-3,TGTGCCATCAGTGATGGGAGAAGGTCTGCCAAAAACATTCAGTACTTC,CAISDGRRSAKNIQYF
TRBJ1-4,-,-,TRBV7-8,TGTGCCAGCAGCACTTACAGGGATGACGAAAAACTGTTTTTT,CASSTYRDDEKLFF
TRBJ1-6,-,once,TRBV28,TGTGCCAGCGCCAGGGTTATCGTGCCACCCCTCCACTTT,CASARVIVPPLHF
TRBJ2-2,TRBD2,-,TRBV11-2,TGTGCCAGCAGCTCCGTTGCGGGGGTTACCGGGGAGCTGTTTTTT,CASSSVAGVTGELFF
TRBJ1-1,-,-,TRBV5-1,TGCGCCAGCAGCTTGGCTCCGGGGGGAAACACTGAAGCTTTCTTT,CASSLAPGGNTEAFF
TRBJ1-5,-,-,TRBV7-2,TGTGCCAGCAGCTACAGGCCGGGCAATCAGCCCCAGCATTTT,CASSYRPGNQPQHF
TRBJ2-5,-,once,TRBV28,TGTGCCAGCAGTTTAGACGACAGTAAACAAGAGACCCAGTACTTC,CASSLDDSKQETQYF
TRBJ1-4,-,-,TRBV29-1,TGCAGCGCCTCGGGACTGTATAATGAAAAACTGTTTTTT,CSASGLYNEKLFF
TRBJ2-3,-,-,TRBV14,TGTGCCAGCAGCCAAGATCTAGGCAGGGTCTCGGATACGCAGTATTTT,CASSQDLGRVSDTQYF
TRBJ2-5,TRBD1,-,TRBV2,TGTGCCAGCAGTAGGACAGGGCCTGCAAAGACCCAGTACTTC,CASSRTGPAKTQYF
TRBJ2-3,-,-,TRBV28,TGTGCCAGCAGCTCGGACTCTCCTGATACGCAGTATTTT,CASSSDSPDTQYF
TRBJ2-5,-,-,TRBV4-3,TGCGCCCCCCCCGTGGTCGGGGAGAACCAAGAGACCCAGTACTTC,CAPPVVGENQETQYF
TRBJ1-1,-,-,TRBV7-9,TGTGCCAGCAGCTTCAGCAGGGAAACTGAAGCTTTCTTT,CASSFSRETEAFF
TRBJ1-3,-,-,TRBV6-6,TGTGCCAGCAGCAACAGGGTTACTGGAAACACCATATATTTT,CASSNRVTGNTIYF